Sequencing of this T cell receptor beta chain was carried out in a study of blood T cell repertoires in COVID-19. Across the whole study: The cDNA or gDNA used as material had been derived from T cells, B-cell-depleted T cells, or PBMCs.

Generated by immunoSEQ multiplex PCR, the TCRdb table keeps only in-frame clones and is missing some. The sample contains around 68,000 clones, 70% to 90% of which appear only once. The CDR3 covers 17 residues. After removal of 4 bases from V and 4 bases from J, the junction contained 15 bases not matched to a gene. Germline CDR1 reads SGHRS; CDR2 reads YFSETQ. This clone came up once. The V and J genes are TRBV5-1 and TRBJ2-5, with 8 bases aligning to TRBD2. The sample consisted of peripheral blood. This TCR was sampled from a man between 40 and 49 years old with COVID-19, enrolled during active disease. CDR3 sequence: CASSPSPGAGESETQYF. For the CDR3, the DNA is TGCGCCAGCAGCCCCTCCCCTGGAGCGGGGGAGTCAGAGACCCAGTACTTC. Combining the CDR3 with reference TRBV5-1 and TRBJ2-5 gives the whole variable domain KAGVTQTPRYLIKTRGQQVTLSCSPISGHRSVSWYQQTPGQGLQFLFEYFSETQRNKGNFPGRFSGRQFSNSRSEMNVSTLELGDSALYLCASSPSPGAGESETQYFGPGTRLLVL.